These T cell receptor beta chains were read from a single sample in a study of cytomegalovirus exposure and HLA in healthy donors. The table came from immunoSEQ multiplex PCR; TCRdb's copy has only in-frame clones and leaves some out. The data contain about 150,000 clones, about 72% of them singletons. The material sequenced was PBMCs. These receptors all stem from a man aged 35 to 55 in good health and CMV-seronegative. Each CDR3 is given with its conserved first and last residue. Each record gives: J gene, D gene, V gene, clone size, CDR3 protein, CDR3 DNA. The D gene is left open where the match is weak. Clone size, where shown, is once, few, many, or a class for clones that have expanded.

TRBJ1-2,TRBD1,TRBV23-1,NA,CASSLYRGSGYTF,TGCGCCAGCAGTCTCTACAGGGGGTCGGGCTACACCTTC
TRBJ1-6,TRBD1,TRBV11-2,NA,CASRYIPGQRNSPLHF,TGTGCCAGCAGATATATCCCGGGACAGAGAAATTCACCCCTCCACTTT
TRBJ2-1,NA,TRBV13,NA,CASSSLDEQFF,TGTGCCAGCAGCTCCCTCGATGAGCAGTTCTTC
TRBJ1-1,TRBD1,TRBV27,NA,CASSFRRQGARSEAFF,TGTGCCAGCAGTTTTCGACGACAGGGGGCGAGGAGTGAAGCTTTCTTT
TRBJ1-3,NA,TRBV2,few,CASSERRSGNTIYF,TGTGCCAGCAGTGAAAGGAGGTCTGGAAACACCATATATTTT
TRBJ1-6,TRBD1,TRBV19,NA,CATGNRDSYNSPLHF,TGTGCCACCGGAAACCGGGACAGCTATAATTCACCCCTCCACTTT
TRBJ1-1,NA,TRBV5-6,few,CASSLVGLGDTEAFF,TGTGCCAGCAGCTTGGTTGGGTTAGGGGACACTGAAGCTTTCTTT
TRBJ1-6,TRBD1,TRBV5-4,NA,CASSQQGVDSPLHF,TGTGCCAGCAGCCAACAGGGGGTGGATTCACCCCTCCACTTT
TRBJ1-5,NA,TRBV19,NA,CASSSRDNQPQHF,TGTGCCAGTAGTTCCAGGGACAATCAGCCCCAGCATTTT
TRBJ1-2,NA,TRBV2,NA,CASSEVAGGGYTF,TGTGCCAGCAGTGAAGTGGCTGGAGGGGGCTACACCTTC
TRBJ2-3,NA,TRBV5-6,NA,CASSLVALPRAGTDTQYF,TGTGCCAGCAGCTTGGTGGCTCTTCCCAGGGCGGGGACAGATACGCAGTATTTT
TRBJ2-1,NA,TRBV11-3,NA,CASSLEASIEQFF,TGTGCCAGCAGCTTAGAGGCTAGCATAGAGCAGTTCTTC
TRBJ2-7,NA,TRBV7-9,NA,CASSSTGLSREQYF,TGTGCCAGCAGCTCGACTGGCTTATCACGCGAGCAGTACTTC
TRBJ2-2,TRBD2,TRBV6-1,few,CASSDHSGGVSGELFF,TGTGCCAGCAGTGACCACAGCGGGGGGGTTTCCGGGGAGCTGTTTTTT
TRBJ1-5,NA,TRBV4-3,NA,CASSLPAHGFNQPQHF,TGCGCCAGCAGCCTCCCCGCGCATGGTTTCAATCAGCCCCAGCATTTT
TRBJ2-7,NA,TRBV27,NA,CASSLFAAEHERLSSYEQYF,TGTGCCAGCAGTTTATTCGCGGCCGAGCACGAGAGATTGAGCTCCTACGAGCAGTACTTC
TRBJ1-2,NA,TRBV27,NA,CASSPRRGYTF,TGTGCCAGCAGTCCCCGGAGGGGCTACACCTTC
TRBJ1-2,TRBD1,TRBV27,once,CASSLGTGEVYGYTF,TGTGCCAGCAGTTTAGGTACAGGGGAGGTCTATGGCTACACCTTC
TRBJ2-3,NA,TRBV6-6,once,CASRPLAISTDTQYF,TGTGCCAGCAGACCTCTAGCAATATCCACAGATACGCAGTATTTT
TRBJ1-6,TRBD1,TRBV10-3,NA,CAISVDRGQNSPLHF,TGTGCCATCAGTGTTGACAGGGGGCAGAATTCACCCCTCCACTTT
TRBJ2-7,TRBD2,TRBV19,NA,CASSSSDPSGGATYEQYF,TGTGCCAGTAGTTCCTCTGATCCTAGCGGGGGGGCCACTTACGAGCAGTACTTC
TRBJ2-2,NA,TRBV4-2,NA,CASSQDSPGASNTGELFF,TGTGCCAGCAGCCAAGACTCTCCTGGGGCCTCGAACACCGGGGAGCTGTTTTTT
TRBJ1-5,TRBD1,TRBV5-8,NA,CASSSDRGQGLQPQHF,TGTGCCAGCAGCTCTGATCGGGGACAGGGTTTACAGCCCCAGCATTTT
TRBJ1-4,NA,TRBV5-4,NA,CASSVDPGNEKLFF,TGTGCCAGCAGCGTGGACCCGGGAAATGAAAAACTGTTTTTT
TRBJ1-6,TRBD1,TRBV12-5,NA,CASGPPRQGGFPPLHF,TGTGCTAGTGGTCCCCCCCGACAGGGGGGATTTCCACCCCTCCACTTT
TRBJ2-3,TRBD2,TRBV10-3,few,CAIRGLAGTTDTQYF,TGTGCCATCAGGGGACTAGCGGGGACCACAGATACGCAGTATTTT
TRBJ2-3,TRBD2,TRBV5-1,NA,CASNRVLAGGPVDTQYF,TGCGCCAGCAACCGAGTGTTAGCGGGAGGGCCCGTAGATACGCAGTATTTT
TRBJ1-2,NA,TRBV5-8,NA,CASSDNTF,TGTGCCAGCAGCGACAACACCTTC